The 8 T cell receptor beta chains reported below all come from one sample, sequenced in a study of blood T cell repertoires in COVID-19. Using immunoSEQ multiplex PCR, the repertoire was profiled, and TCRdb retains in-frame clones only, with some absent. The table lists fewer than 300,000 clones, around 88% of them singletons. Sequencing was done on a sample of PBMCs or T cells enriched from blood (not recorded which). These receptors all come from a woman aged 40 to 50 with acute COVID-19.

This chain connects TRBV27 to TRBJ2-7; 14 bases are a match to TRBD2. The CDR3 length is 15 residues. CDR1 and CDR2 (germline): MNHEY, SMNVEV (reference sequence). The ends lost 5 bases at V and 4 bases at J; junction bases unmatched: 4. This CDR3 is CASSTGLAGGYEQYF. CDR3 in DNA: TGTGCCAGCAGTACAGGACTAGCGGGAGGTTACGAGCAGTACTTC.

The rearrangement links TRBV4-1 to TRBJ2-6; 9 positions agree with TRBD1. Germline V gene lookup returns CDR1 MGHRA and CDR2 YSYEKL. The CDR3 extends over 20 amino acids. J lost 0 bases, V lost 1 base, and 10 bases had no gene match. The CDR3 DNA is TGCGCCAGCAGCCAAGTTCGGGCGGGACAGGGACGCTCTGGGGCCAACGTCCTGACTTTC. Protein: CASSQVRAGQGRSGANVLTF.

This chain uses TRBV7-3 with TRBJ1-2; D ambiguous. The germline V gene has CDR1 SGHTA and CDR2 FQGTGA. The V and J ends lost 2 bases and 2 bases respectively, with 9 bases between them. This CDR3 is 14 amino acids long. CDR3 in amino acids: CASSLERGNYGYTF. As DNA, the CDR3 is TGTGCCAGCAGCTTAGAGAGAGGGAACTATGGCTACACCTTC.

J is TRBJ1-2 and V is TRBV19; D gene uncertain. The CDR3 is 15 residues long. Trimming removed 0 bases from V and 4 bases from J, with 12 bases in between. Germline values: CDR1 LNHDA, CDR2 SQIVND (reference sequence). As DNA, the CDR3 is TGTGCCAGTAGTATAGATTTTACGCTATCCTATGGCTACACCTTC. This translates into CASSIDFTLSYGYTF.

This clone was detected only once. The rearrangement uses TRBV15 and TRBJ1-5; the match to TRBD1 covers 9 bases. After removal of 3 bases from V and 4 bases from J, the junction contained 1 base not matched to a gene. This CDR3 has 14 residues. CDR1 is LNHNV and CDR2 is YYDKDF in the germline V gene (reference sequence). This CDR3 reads CATSSGTGNQPQHF. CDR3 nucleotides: TGTGCCACCAGCAGCGGGACAGGGAATCAGCCCCAGCATTTT.

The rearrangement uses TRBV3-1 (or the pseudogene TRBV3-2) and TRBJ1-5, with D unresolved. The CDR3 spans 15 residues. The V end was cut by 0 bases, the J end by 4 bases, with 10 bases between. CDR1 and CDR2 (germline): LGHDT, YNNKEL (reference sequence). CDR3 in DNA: TGTGCCAGCAGCCAAGATTGGAGGGATAATCAGCCCCAGCATTTT. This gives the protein CASSQDWRDNQPQHF.

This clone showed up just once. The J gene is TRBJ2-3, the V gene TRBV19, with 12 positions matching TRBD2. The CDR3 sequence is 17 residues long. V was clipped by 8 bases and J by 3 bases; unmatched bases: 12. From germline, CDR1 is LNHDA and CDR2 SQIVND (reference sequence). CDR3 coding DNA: TGTGCCAGTGAGAGGCAAATCACTAGCGGGAGGACAGATACGCAGTATTTT. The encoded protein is CASERQITSGRTDTQYF.

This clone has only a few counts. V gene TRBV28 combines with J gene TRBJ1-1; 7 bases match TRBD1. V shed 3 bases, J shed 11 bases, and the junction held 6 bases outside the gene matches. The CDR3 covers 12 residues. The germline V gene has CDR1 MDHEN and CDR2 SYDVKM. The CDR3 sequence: CASSLGTALAFF. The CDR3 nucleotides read TGTGCCAGCAGTTTGGGGACAGCATTGGCTTTCTTT.